This T cell receptor (beta chain) is drawn from a study of cytomegalovirus exposure and HLA in healthy donors (dated by TCRdb to the late 2010s). In terms of the full investigation: In an earlier analysis of about 560 of the donors, 276 Gb of sequence data and 90 million to 120 million unique TCR beta sequences from about 180 million T cells were reported. Roughly 300 gigabases of sequencing data and tens of millions of unique TCR sequences were included in an early release covering roughly 600 HLA-typed donors. The genetic ancestry cluster associated with self-reported Caucasian donors included approximately 85% of the approximately 410 genotyped donors. The study was designed to test whether signatures of past pathogen exposure could be identified by cataloging public T cell receptors. The study profiled the T cell repertoires of 666 subjects by immunosequencing and related them to cytomegalovirus serostatus. Along with the roughly 670-subject first cohort, a separate validation cohort of some 130 different subjects was used. To predict cytomegalovirus infection status, the study combined high-throughput TCR immunosequencing, statistical association of individual TCRs with disease status, and machine learning. To study patterns of TCR occurrence, a later analysis re-analyzed previously published TCR beta repertoires from under 750 donors and added high-resolution HLA genotyping. Rather than using new phenotypic data, the later analysis identified candidate immune exposures from TCR beta sequences and from how often those sequences occurred across donors. An earlier analysis of 587 of the donors used high-throughput TCR beta sequencing to judge whether each TCR beta V gene segment behaved as functional or pseudogenic. Alongside the repertoire data, information on donor age, sex, ethnicity and CMV serostatus was compiled. In a later genetic analysis, genome-wide SNP genotypes for 398 of the 666 donors were used, and that subset was treated as a discovery cohort. Every discovery cohort repertoire had been produced on one sequencing platform. Class I and class II HLA loci were covered by the typing at four-digit resolution. Typing coverage varied by locus: roughly 629-630 donors for A, B, C, DRB1 and DQB1; roughly 500 for DQA1; 606 for DPA1; 450 to 480 for DPB1. Because of strong linkage in the cohort, five DR-DQ haplotypes were treated as single units for association and clustering. On average, 235,054 unique TCR beta nucleotide sequences were sequenced per donor among some 430 genotyped donors of the cohort, with roughly 18% of those sequences being non-productive. General study outcomes and caveats: In the study, some 160 TCR beta chains were listed as associated with cytomegalovirus. The presence/absence analyses assumed that sequencing depth was roughly uniform across donors, and that assumption may not be true. V-gene and J-gene trimming of TCR beta chains was associated with a missense DCLRE1C variant in a later genetic analysis, and the association was replicated in an independent cohort. A few of the identified cytomegalovirus-associated TCR beta chains were confirmed in vitro to be specific for cytomegalovirus antigens. Immune exposure information for the cohort was limited to CMV serostatus. Specific HLA alleles were associated with 15,000 to 20,000 TCR beta sequences at a false discovery rate of 0.05 in a later analysis. In a later analysis, TCR association rates were found to vary across HLA loci, with the most associated TCRs seen for DRB1 alleles and the fewest for HLA-C alleles. In an earlier analysis of more than 450 of the donors, most TCR beta V segments were observed in productive rearrangements about 87% or about 30% of the time, broadly matching IMGT annotations. A further reported finding was that TCR beta sequences accurately predicted the HLA-A and HLA-B alleles for most subjects in the first cohort. The 87-base-pair reads could not distinguish some IMGT-functional V segments, including TRBV6-2 and TRBV6-3, so those segments were excluded. The classifier was reported to diagnose cytomegalovirus status with high specificity and sensitivity in both the original and validation cohorts. The cohort was sequenced for TCR beta chains only, and without alpha or paired-chain data the features that could be detected were limited. Correlated functional status among segregating V segments might reflect linkage disequilibrium, but an unknown experimental factor could not be ruled out. The earlier analysis of 587 of the donors excluded some 15 rarely observed V segments, including chromosome 9 orphons, because counts were too low. A cluster of highly shared sequence variants was judged likely to be a technical artifact of the sequencing pipeline. Compared with equally common non-associated chains, HLA-associated TCR beta chains in a later analysis were more clonally expanded and had lower generation probabilities. Strong co-occurrence of HLA alleles, especially DR and DQ, made assigning TCR associations to individual alleles difficult. According to a later analysis, most CMV-associated TCR beta chains appeared to be HLA-restricted, and the HLA associations seemed to be driven largely by CMV exposure. Because some donors lacked HLA typing at each locus, the association tests relied only on the typed subset. According to a later genetic analysis, donors in an Asian-associated ancestry cluster had fewer N-insertions in productive TCRs than the roughly 670-donor mean. In a later analysis, several top co-occurrence clusters were reported to appear linked to parvovirus B19, influenza, CMV and Epstein-Barr virus. It was suggested by the authors that the approach could potentially be generalized to other disease states and immunological phenotypes. Most TCR sequences were seen in very few donors, while some public TCRs were found in many individuals.

Libraries were made using the immunoSEQ multiplex PCR assay. The multiplex PCR relied on a mix of 60 forward primers for TCR Vbeta segments and 13 reverse primers for TCR Jbeta segments. The CDR3 region of rearranged TCR beta genes was amplified from genomic DNA by a multiplex PCR assay. Amplified TCR beta libraries were sequenced as 87-base-pair reads on the Illumina HiSeq System. In the authors' own workflow: In a later analysis, some 80 million unique TCR beta chains were counted across the 500 to 850 repertoires, and around 11 million of these chains were shared by at least two donors. A nearest-neighbor algorithm error-corrected the raw reads and collapsed the reads into unique sequences, merging closely related sequences to remove PCR and sequencing errors. To assign V, D and J gene segments, CDR3 sequences were aligned to IMGT reference sequences. For a sequence to be retained, a match of at least six nucleotides was required to both a V gene segment and a J gene segment. A rearrangement counted as productive if the CDR3 had no stop codons and remained in frame with V and J, and every other rearrangement counted as non-productive. CDR3 was defined according to IMGT convention as the region running from the second conserved V-encoded cysteine to the conserved J-encoded phenylalanine. The earlier analysis of about 560 of the donors excluded any sequence lacking an unambiguous match to a single V gene segment. An earlier analysis of a few hundred of the donors classified V segments as functional when productive rearrangements were above 56.7% and as segregating when the standard deviation between donors was above 5%. To diagnose cytomegalovirus status from the catalog of TCR beta chain sequences, a statistical classification framework was built. A later analysis assigned V and J genes by comparing TCR nucleotide sequences with IMGT/GENE-DB human TR gene sequences. A later analysis assigned CDR3 sequences and most-parsimonious VDJ recombination scenarios with the TCRdist pipeline. In a later analysis, every TCR beta chain was defined by the combination of its CDR3 amino acid sequence and its V-gene family, and reads without a unique V-gene family were dropped. In a later analysis, 450 to 600 highly shared, low-generation-probability nucleotide sequences were removed to address suspected cross-contamination and a sequencing artifact. In a later analysis, a clonal expansion index was calculated for each public chain from normalized within-repertoire ranks of inferred template counts. In a later analysis, generation probabilities were computed using a VDJ recombination model fitted to out-of-frame rearrangements, and the results were checked against IGoR. In a later analysis, hypergeometric tests were used to score TCR-TCR, TCR-HLA and TCR-CMV co-occurrence, with a repertoire-size bias correction applied to TCR pairs. To estimate false discovery rates, a later analysis permuted the HLA or CMV assignments 20 times. In a later analysis, co-occurring TCRs were grouped using DBSCAN, and TCRdist sequence similarity was added for clustering within HLA-allele-positive subsets. Repertoires with fewer than 30,000 or more than 120,000 public chains, plus five repertoires with anomalous nucleotide sharing, were excluded from co-occurrence clustering. The table comes from immuneACCESS by way of TCRdb, which keeps in-frame sequences with V and J called. Part of the clones is missing from these tables; in studies checked, under half for an unresolved V gene and the rest for unknown reasons. V and J calls and clone size are given by that table; D and trimming were obtained from the DNA. In this sample the table shows approximately 150,000 clones, 76% of which occur a single time. The top ten hold approximately 3% of the sample.

A note on this clone: Its antigen has not been determined. No base quality values were provided; no much bigger clone lies one nucleotide off.

The cohort consisted of more than 650 healthy bone marrow donors. At the time of sampling, every cohort member was nominally healthy, though immune exposures that went unrecorded were likely present. The donor was CMV seronegative and belonged to the group of approximately 320 seronegative cohort members. A peripheral blood sample was collected from each donor, and TCR beta sequencing was performed on peripheral blood mononuclear cells. The Qiagen DNeasy Blood Extraction Kit was used to extract genomic DNA from the blood cell samples. V is trimmed back by 6 bases and J by 3 bases, and the junction contains 7 bases that no gene match accounts for. The cysteine opens and the phenylalanine closes a CDR3 of 14 amino acids. The retained sequence is limited to the CDR3, 42 bases, with the frame set at the first base. From the germline V gene (reference sequence), CDR1 is MNHEY and CDR2 is SMNVEV.

This TCR came from a male donor in good health and CMV-seronegative. Input material: PBMCs. The receptor chain draws on TRBV27 and TRBJ2-5, with 7 junctional bases fitting TRBD2. The DNA is TGTGCCAGCAGCTCCTCCCTAGCGGAAGAGACCCAGTACTTC. Translated, this gives CASSSSLAEETQYF.